This T cell receptor (beta chain) stems from a study of T cell repertoires in cytomegalovirus infection. Looking at the study overall: TCR beta signatures that were public indicated CMV infection and matching HLA type. Regarding the study as a whole: Ex vivo responses were dominated by HLA-C-restricted CMV-specific TCR beta clonotypes. The cumulative frequency of public TCR beta families distinguished individuals who carried CMV together with the relevant HLA.

CDR1 and CDR2 (germline): SGHNT, YYREEE (reference sequence). V dropped 2 bases and J dropped 0 bases, with 14 bases sitting between them. The CDR3 covers 16 residues. From the reads, TCRdb called clonotypes with MiXCR, one entry per CDR3 protein. The sample has about 740,000 distinct CDR3 sequences, less than 40% seen once; the top ten hold 2.8%. Concerning this clonotype itself: Its antigen is still unknown.

The gene calls are TRBV5-4 and TRBJ2-5; possibly TRBD2 for D (6 bases). The sequenced material came from PBMCs. The clonotype was recovered from a human donor in good health (CMV status not recorded). Some clones in this sample may be carry-over from other donors' samples. The CDR3 bases are TGTGCCAGCAGCTTCCCGGGGAGGATCGACCAAGAGACCCAGTACTTC. Protein: CASSFPGRIDQETQYF.